This T cell receptor beta chain came from a study of molecular identifiers for immune sequencing clone quantification. Study observations and caveats: Under 1% of molecules in naive cells, but over 99% of effector molecules, belonged to clones above 20 RNA copies.

Looked up from germline, CDR1 is DFQATT and CDR2 is SNEGSKA (reference sequence). Trimming shortened V by 3 bases and J by 1 base, and 16 bases separated the two germline ends. The CDR3 runs 16 residues. Each CDR3 protein is one row after TCRdb ran MiXCR on the PCR reads. The sample records about 640,000 distinct CDR3 sequences, 15% to 20% being singletons. This clonotype was counted many times. Its specificity is not known. The TCR was taken from a human donor in good health. Some libraries in this study had Jurkat cell RNA spiked in. The chain links TRBV20-1 to TRBJ1-5, with D possibly TRBD1 on 5 matching bases. Sequenced material: naive CD8+ T cells from blood, with Jurkat cell RNA spiked in. As to subset: FACS-sorted CD8+CD4-CCR7+CD45RA+ naive T cells. The CDR3 sequence is CSARTTGGPSNQPQHF. CDR3 DNA sequence: TGCAGTGCTAGGACCACAGGAGGGCCGAGCAATCAGCCCCAGCATTTT.